A single T cell receptor beta chain is shown here with its context. The sample holds other DNA sequences that translate to the same CDR3. This sample is drawn from a study of blood T cell repertoires in COVID-19. Across the whole study: Material from acute and convalescent COVID-19 was sourced from the United States, Italy and Spain. Sources were T cells, B-cell-depleted T cells, or PBMCs; the material itself was cDNA or gDNA.

Trimming took 5 bases from V and 2 from J, leaving 4 bases between them. Germline V gene sequence: CDR1 SEHNR, CDR2 FQNEAQ (reference sequence). This CDR3 region has 12 residues. Membership in each cohort depended on participant-reported clinical history. Assay: immunoSEQ multiplex PCR; the TCRdb copy retains only in-frame clones and omits some. This repertoire shows over 130,000 clones, approximately 85% found once; its top ten account for more than 3%. This TCR came from a woman aged 45-59 years with acute COVID-19. The chain employs TRBV7-9 and TRBJ1-5, with D unclear. The sequenced sample was PBMCs or T cells enriched from blood (not recorded which). The CDR3 nucleotides read TGTGCCAGCAGCCGGGGCAATCAGCCCCAGCATTTT. Translating it yields CASSRGNQPQHF.